This entry lists 27 T cell receptor beta chains sequenced from one sample in a study of blood T cells in healthy people across ages. A J-beta primer mix and a sample-barcoded 5' primer were used in a second PCR of about 6 to 12 cycles. In TCRdb, the 5' RACE reads were re-called with MiXCR into one record per CDR3 protein. The sample yields around 850,000 distinct CDR3 sequences, roughly 35% seen once. Material for sequencing was blood. All receptors derive from a man between 18 and 29 years old in good health.

In the case of this clonotype: This could be a read error, since a much larger clone is one nucleotide away. The chain couples TRBV20-1 to TRBJ2-5; maybe TRBD2 (6 bases). V was clipped by 5 bases and J by 2 bases, with 9 bases between them. This CDR3 has 12 residues. The V gene's germline CDR1 is DFQATT and CDR2 SNEGSKA (reference sequence). CDR3 DNA: TGCAGTGCTTGCGGGGATCAAGAGACCCAGTACTTC. This encodes CSACGDQETQYF.

The V and J genes are TRBV6-2 or TRBV6-3 and TRBJ2-1; no firm D call. Trimming removed 9 bases from V and 2 bases from J, with 11 bases in between. Germline assignment: CDR1 MNHEY and CDR2 SVGEGT. The CDR3 length is 13 residues. The CDR3 DNA reads as TGTGCCAGTACCTACAGCCCCTACAATGAGCAGTTCTTC. The encoded protein is CASTYSPYNEQFF.

Regarding this clonotype: A much more abundant neighbour one base away suggests this may be a read error. The chain has TRBV20-1 and TRBJ2-1, with a weak D call TRBD1 (7 bases). The J call may be incorrect, as the DNA end agrees better with TRBJ2-7. CDR1 and CDR2 from the germline V gene are DFQATT and SNEGSKA (reference sequence). The CDR3 length is 14 residues. CDR3 region: CSATGTADYNEQYF. Here the CDR3 DNA reads TGCAGTGCTACCGGGACAGCGGACTACAATGAGCAGTACTTC.

In this sample, this clonotype turned up a few times. The chain has TRBV6-5 and TRBJ2-5, with 7 positions matching TRBD2. The CDR3 loop spans 15 amino acids. V gave up 3 bases and J gave up 4 bases; unmatched junction bases: 8. CDR1 and CDR2 from the germline V gene are MNHEY and SVGAGI. The CDR3 bases are TGTGCCAGCAGTTATGTTGCGGGGGATGGAGAGACCCAGTACTTC. It codes for CASSYVAGDGETQYF.

This chain uses TRBV29-1 with TRBJ1-2; 10 positions agree with TRBD1. CDR1 and CDR2 from the germline V gene are SQVTM and ANQGSEA. The V and J ends lost 3 bases and 2 bases, in that order; junction bases with no gene match: 6. The CDR3 runs 15 residues. CDR3 in DNA: TGCAGCGTTGAGAGACAGGGGGCAGGAAACTATGGCTACACCTTC. Its translation: CSVERQGAGNYGYTF.

The chain has TRBV6-5 and TRBJ1-1, with no clear D. V was cut by 4 bases and J by 9 bases, with 12 bases left in between. This CDR3 has 12 residues. Germline-derived CDR1 and CDR2 are MNHEY and SVGAGI. CDR3 nucleotides: TGTGCCAGCAGTTCCGAGGATGGAAAAGCTTTCTTT. Translation: CASSSEDGKAFF.

For this clonotype: Being one base from a much bigger clone, this may be a read error. The chain uses TRBV6-2 or TRBV6-3 and TRBJ2-5, with 11 bases that match TRBD1. The CDR3 runs 16 residues. V gave up 2 bases and J gave up 11 bases; unmatched junction bases: 13. The germline V gene encodes CDR1 MNHEY and CDR2 SVGEGT. Here the CDR3 reads CASSYVGQGAVGEQYF. The CDR3 DNA reads TGTGCCAGCAGTTACGTCGGACAGGGGGCGGTAGGTGAGCAGTACTTC.

J is TRBJ1-1 and V is TRBV21-1; the DNA was not used to check the table's D call, TRBD1. TRBV21-1 is a documented pseudogene. The CDR3 has 12 amino acids. The CDR3 loop reads CAERDRDTEAFF. CDR3 in DNA: TGTGCCGAGCGGGACAGGGACACTGAAGCTTTCTTT.

This clonotype was recorded a few times. The chain employs TRBV6-5 and TRBJ2-1, with 10 bases fitting TRBD2. The ends lost 4 bases at V and 2 bases at J; junction bases unmatched: 5. This CDR3 is 16 amino acids long. CDR1 and CDR2 (germline): MNHEY, SVGAGI. This CDR3 reads CASSSLSGGPYNEQFF. CDR3 nucleotides: TGTGCCAGCAGTTCGCTTAGCGGGGGGCCCTACAATGAGCAGTTCTTC.

The chain recombines TRBV2 with TRBJ2-1; 9 bases are shared with TRBD2. The V segment lost 5 bases and the J segment 12 bases; nucleotides outside the gene matches: 5. CDR3 length: 12 residues. Looked up from germline, CDR1 is SNHLY and CDR2 is FYNNEI. In DNA, the CDR3 is TGTGCCAGCAGTACCACTAGCGGGCGGCAGTTCTTC. The encoded protein is CASSTTSGRQFF.

This clonotype was detected ten times or more. V gene TRBV6-2 or TRBV6-3 combines with J gene TRBJ1-2; D is perhaps TRBD1 (6 bases). This CDR3 is 13 amino acids long. Trimming shortened V by 2 bases and J by 7 bases, and 11 bases separated the two germline ends. The germline V gene encodes CDR1 MNHEY and CDR2 SVGEGT. Here the CDR3 reads CASSYTRGGGYTF. CDR3 nucleotide sequence: TGTGCCAGCAGTTACACCAGGGGCGGTGGCTACACCTTC.

This clonotype has a handful of counts. The rearrangement uses TRBV6-5 and TRBJ1-1; D gene uncertain. Trimming took 2 bases from V and 1 from J, leaving 14 bases between them. The germline V gene encodes CDR1 MNHEY and CDR2 SVGAGI. This CDR3 has 16 amino acids. The DNA for the CDR3 is TGTGCCAGCAGTTACGCTGACCTCCGGAGGAACACTGAAGCTTTCTTT. Protein sequence: CASSYADLRRNTEAFF.

The gene calls are TRBV5-5 and TRBJ1-5, with TRBD1 matching 10 bases. The ends lost 4 bases at V and 1 base at J; junction bases unmatched: 8. This CDR3 has 17 residues. Germline CDR1 is SGHKS and CDR2 is YYEKEE (reference sequence). The CDR3 nucleotides are TGTGCCAGCAGCGACCGACAGGGGGCAGGAAGCAATCAGCCCCAGCATTTT. Translating gives CASSDRQGAGSNQPQHF.

This clonotype was counted many times. The rearrangement joins TRBV20-1 to TRBJ2-7, with 9 bases that match TRBD2. This CDR3 is 15 amino acids long. The V gene end was trimmed by 4 bases and the J gene end by 3 bases; junction bases not matched to a gene: 10. CDR1 is DFQATT and CDR2 is SNEGSKA in the germline V gene (reference sequence). The CDR3 DNA reads TGCAGTGCTACCATTAGCGGGGGCAAGCACTACGAGCAGTACTTC. Translating it yields CSATISGGKHYEQYF.

V usage is TRBV7-2 and J usage is TRBJ1-1, with a possible D match to TRBD1 (5 bases). CDR1 SGHTA and CDR2 FQGNSA come from the germline V gene. The V end lost 2 bases, the J end lost 1 base, and 11 bases lay between the germline ends. This CDR3 has 15 amino acids. CDR3: CASSLRGVTNTEAFF. In nucleotides, the CDR3 is TGTGCCAGCAGCTTAAGGGGTGTTACGAACACTGAAGCTTTCTTT.

This clonotype has only a few counts. The V gene is TRBV4-3, the J gene TRBJ2-2; the D gene is possibly TRBD1 (5 bases). Germline V gene sequence: CDR1 LGHNA, CDR2 YSLEER. The CDR3 length is 15 residues. V was clipped by 5 bases and J by 4 bases, with 14 bases between them. CDR3 sequence: CASSISTVSTGELFF. The CDR3 coding sequence is TGCGCCAGCAGCATCTCGACAGTCTCCACCGGGGAGCTGTTTTTT.

This clonotype has only a few counts. The V call is TRBV6-2 or TRBV6-3, the J call TRBJ2-1; TRBD1 is a possible D gene (6 bases). V gave up 6 bases and J gave up 6 bases, with 24 bases separating them. CDR1 MNHEY and CDR2 SVGEGT come from the germline V gene. CDR3 size: 17 residues. The CDR3: CASSAPPNRVMSNEQFF. The CDR3 DNA is TGTGCCAGCAGCGCCCCGCCCAACAGGGTAATGAGCAATGAGCAGTTCTTC.

This clonotype was counted only a few times. This chain links TRBV7-3 with TRBJ2-1; 8 nucleotides line up with TRBD2. V shed 2 bases and J 4 bases; nucleotides not matched to a gene: 10. CDR3 length: 17 residues. Germline CDR1 is SGHTA and CDR2 is FQGTGA. This chain's CDR3 is CASSLSGGAGVYNEQFF. The CDR3 nucleotides are TGTGCCAGCAGCTTATCGGGGGGGGCAGGTGTGTACAATGAGCAGTTCTTC.

There are many counts of this clonotype. This chain links TRBV5-1 with TRBJ2-5, with a possible D match to TRBD1 (6 bases). The CDR3 spans 15 residues. Trimming left V 4 bases short and J 0 bases short, with 13 bases between. Germline CDR1 and CDR2: SGHRS and YFSETQ. The CDR3 region is CASSPSSGDQETQYF. The CDR3 nucleotides read TGCGCCAGCAGCCCGAGCTCAGGGGACCAAGAGACCCAGTACTTC.

This clonotype occurred once. The gene calls are TRBV2 and TRBJ2-5; 13 nucleotides line up with TRBD2. Germline-derived CDR1 and CDR2 are SNHLY and FYNNEI. This CDR3 comprises 17 residues. J lost 11 bases, V lost 6 bases, and 18 bases had no gene match. This chain's CDR3 is CASRRRLAGGDSDEQYF. The CDR3 nucleotides read TGTGCCAGCAGGCGGAGACTAGCGGGGGGTGACTCAGATGAGCAGTACTTC.

This clonotype was found a few times. The rearrangement links TRBV7-2 to TRBJ1-1, with D perhaps TRBD1 (5 bases). The CDR3 contains 13 residues. CDR1 SGHTA and CDR2 FQGNSA come from the germline V gene. V lost 1 base and J lost 11, with 14 bases in between. CDR3 loop: CASSLGGRAHAFF. The CDR3 DNA reads as TGTGCCAGCAGCTTAGGGGGACGGGCACACGCTTTCTTT.

This rearrangement joins TRBV3-1 to TRBJ1-1, with D possibly being TRBD1 (6 bases). The CDR3 has 13 residues. CDR1 is LGHDT, CDR2 YNNKEL, per germline (reference sequence). V shed 2 bases and J shed 4 bases, with 8 bases lying between them. CDR3 nucleotides: TGTGCCAGCAGCCAATTCAGGGGCACTGAAGCTTTCTTT. Translated: CASSQFRGTEAFF.

This clonotype showed up many times. The genes are TRBV7-9 and TRBJ2-1; TRBD1 matches at 10 bases. V trimming: 6 bases; J trimming: 2 bases; junction bases outside the gene matches: 4. The CDR3 consists of 15 residues. The germline gives CDR1 SEHNR, CDR2 FQNEAQ (reference sequence). As DNA, the CDR3 is TGTGCCAGCAGTCCCGGGACAGGGGCCTACAATGAGCAGTTCTTC. Translation: CASSPGTGAYNEQFF.

A note on this clonotype: A much larger clone differs from this one at a single base, so this may be a read error. The chain has TRBV20-1 and TRBJ2-7; TRBD1 agrees at 8 bases. CDR3 length equals 14 residues. Germline V gene data show CDR1 as DFQATT and CDR2 as SNEGSKA (reference sequence). V lost 3 bases to trimming and J lost 12 bases; unmatched junction nucleotides: 16. CDR3 sequence: CSARGQEPLGTRYF. The CDR3 DNA is TGCAGTGCTAGGGGACAGGAGCCTCTTGGGACCCGGTACTTC.

This clonotype has ten or more counts. The chain combines TRBV5-1 with TRBJ1-2; the D gene is possibly TRBD1 (5 bases). Germline-derived CDR1 and CDR2 are SGHRS and YFSETQ. Deletions cut 1 base from V and 2 bases from J, with 15 bases between. This CDR3 spans 16 amino acids. CDR3 loop: CASSLFLGGDNYGYTF. For the CDR3, the DNA is TGCGCCAGCAGCTTGTTCCTGGGGGGAGACAACTATGGCTACACCTTC.

The chain uses TRBV7-2 and TRBJ1-1; D gene uncertain. V shed 5 bases and J shed 0 bases, with 7 bases lying between them. CDR3 size: 13 residues. Germline-derived CDR1 and CDR2 are SGHTA and FQGNSA. CDR3 coding DNA: TGTGCCAGCAGCGTAAAGGTGAACACTGAAGCTTTCTTT. This encodes CASSVKVNTEAFF.

This chain connects TRBV4-2 to TRBJ2-7; TRBD1 is a possible D gene (5 bases). The CDR3 is made up of 14 amino acids. Per germline, CDR1 LGHNA and CDR2 YNFKEQ. Trimming stripped 2 bases from V and 4 bases from J, with 12 bases between. CDR3 sequence reads: CASSQINQGYEQYF. CDR3 nucleotide sequence: TGTGCCAGCAGCCAAATCAACCAGGGTTACGAGCAGTACTTC.